This T cell receptor (beta chain) comes out of a study of technical replicates of blood from a few donors. Some clones are missing from TCRdb's copy, which holds only in-frame ones; the method was immunoSEQ multiplex PCR. The sample shows approximately 85,000 clones, around 94% of them seen only once. This TCR derives from a human donor in good health. The sequenced material came from T cells isolated from PBMCs.

The CDR3 DNA is TGTGCCAGCAGTCCCCCCCCTGACCTAGCGGGACCTTATACGCAGTATTTT. It yields the protein CASSPPPDLAGPYTQYF. V and J are TRBV27 and TRBJ2-3; 9 bases fit TRBD2. The germline V gene encodes CDR1 MNHEY and CDR2 SMNVEV (reference sequence). The CDR3 loop spans 17 amino acids. V lost 5 bases and J lost 7; bases outside the gene matches: 16.